This TCR beta chain was obtained from a study of graft-versus-host responses after intestinal transplantation. Study-level background: Every recipient underwent anti-thymocyte globulin induction, then tacrolimus and steroids for approximately three years.

Using immunoSEQ multiplex PCR, the repertoire was profiled, and TCRdb retains in-frame clones only, with some absent. Of 74,000 or so clones listed, over 80% are singletons. Germline values: CDR1 SGHRS, CDR2 YFSETQ. This CDR3 is 15 amino acids long. Germline trimming cut 4 bases from V and 3 bases from J; bases unmatched to any gene: 7. A note on this clone: Antigen: not known.

Study-wide points: The marrow of recipients harbored GvH clones, and ileum or blood showed some of them first. Those patients showing graft-donor T cell macrochimerism displayed high graft-versus-host to host-versus-graft clonal ratios in allografts.

The chain couples TRBV5-1 to TRBJ2-7; 10 positions match TRBD1. Sequenced material: PBMCs, taken 98 days after intestinal transplantation. This clonotype was sampled from a human patient who received an intestinal transplant, so some T cells may come from the graft donor. CDR3 protein: CASSPGDRGDYEQYF. The CDR3 DNA sequence: TGCGCCAGCAGCCCCGGGGACAGGGGAGACTACGAGCAGTACTTC.